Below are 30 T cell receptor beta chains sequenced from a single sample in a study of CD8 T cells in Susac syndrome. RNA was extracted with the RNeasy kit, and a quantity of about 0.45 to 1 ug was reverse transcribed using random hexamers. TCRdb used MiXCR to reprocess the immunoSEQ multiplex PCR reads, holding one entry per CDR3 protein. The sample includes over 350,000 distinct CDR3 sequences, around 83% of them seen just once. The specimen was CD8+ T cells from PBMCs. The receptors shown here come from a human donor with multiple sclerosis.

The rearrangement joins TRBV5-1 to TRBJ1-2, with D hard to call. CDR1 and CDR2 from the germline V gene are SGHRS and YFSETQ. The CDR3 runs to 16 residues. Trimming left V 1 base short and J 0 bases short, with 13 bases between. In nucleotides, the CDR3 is TGCGCCAGCAGCTTGAGTTCCCAAACCCCTAACTATGGCTACACCTTC. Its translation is CASSLSSQTPNYGYTF.

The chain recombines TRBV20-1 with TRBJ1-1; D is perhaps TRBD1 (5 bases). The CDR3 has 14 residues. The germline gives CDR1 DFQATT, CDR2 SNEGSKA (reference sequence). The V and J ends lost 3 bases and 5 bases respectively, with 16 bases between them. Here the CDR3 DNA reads TGCAGTGCTAGGGGTAAGGTTGGGGGAACTGAAGCTTTCTTT. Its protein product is CSARGKVGGTEAFF.

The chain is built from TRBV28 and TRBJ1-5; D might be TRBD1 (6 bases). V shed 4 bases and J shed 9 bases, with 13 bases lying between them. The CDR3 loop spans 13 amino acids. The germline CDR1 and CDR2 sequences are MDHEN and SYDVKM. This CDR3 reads CASSSGALAPQHF. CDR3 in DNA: TGTGCCAGCAGTTCAGGGGCCCTAGCGCCCCAGCATTTT.

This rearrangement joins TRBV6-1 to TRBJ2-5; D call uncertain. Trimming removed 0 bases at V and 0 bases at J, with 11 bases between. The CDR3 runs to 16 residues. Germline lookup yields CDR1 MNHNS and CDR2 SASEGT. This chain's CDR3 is CASSEAGRMYQETQYF. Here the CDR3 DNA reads TGTGCCAGCAGTGAAGCGGGAAGGATGTACCAAGAGACCCAGTACTTC.

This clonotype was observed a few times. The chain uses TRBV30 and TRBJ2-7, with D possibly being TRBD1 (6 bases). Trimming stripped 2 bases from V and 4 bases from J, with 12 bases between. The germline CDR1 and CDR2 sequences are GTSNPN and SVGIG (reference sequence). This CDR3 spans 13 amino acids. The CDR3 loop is CAWSLGQYYEQYF. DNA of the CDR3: TGTGCCTGGAGTCTTGGACAGTATTACGAGCAGTACTTC.

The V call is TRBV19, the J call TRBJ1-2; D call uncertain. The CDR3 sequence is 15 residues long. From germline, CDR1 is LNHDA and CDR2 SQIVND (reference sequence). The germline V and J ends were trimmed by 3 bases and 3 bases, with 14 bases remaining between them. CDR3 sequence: CASSMGGAGYYGYTF. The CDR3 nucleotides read TGTGCCAGTAGTATGGGCGGCGCCGGCTACTATGGCTACACCTTC.

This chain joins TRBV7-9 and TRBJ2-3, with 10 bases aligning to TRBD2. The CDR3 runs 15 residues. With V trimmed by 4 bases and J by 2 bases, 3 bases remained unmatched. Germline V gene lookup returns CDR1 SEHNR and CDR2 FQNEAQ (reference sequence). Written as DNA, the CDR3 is TGTGCCAGCAGCTATACTAGCGGGGACACAGATACGCAGTATTTT. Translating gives CASSYTSGDTDTQYF.

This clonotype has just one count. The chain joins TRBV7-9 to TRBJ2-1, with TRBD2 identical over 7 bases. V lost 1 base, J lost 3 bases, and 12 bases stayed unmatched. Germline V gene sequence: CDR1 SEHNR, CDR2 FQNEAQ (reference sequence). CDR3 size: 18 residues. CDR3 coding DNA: TGTGCCAGCAGCTTAGTCTACGGGGCAGGGAGGGACTACAATGAGCAGTTCTTC. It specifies CASSLVYGAGRDYNEQFF.

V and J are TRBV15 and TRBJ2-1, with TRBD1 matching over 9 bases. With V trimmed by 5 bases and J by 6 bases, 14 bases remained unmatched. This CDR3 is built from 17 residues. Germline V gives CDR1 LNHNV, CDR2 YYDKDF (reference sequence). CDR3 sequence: CATSGGLGDRDFNEQFF. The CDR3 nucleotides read TGTGCCACCAGCGGGGGTCTTGGGGACAGGGATTTCAATGAGCAGTTCTTC.

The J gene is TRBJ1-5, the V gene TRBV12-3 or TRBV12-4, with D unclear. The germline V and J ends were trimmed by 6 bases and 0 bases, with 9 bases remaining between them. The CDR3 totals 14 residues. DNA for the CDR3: TGTGCCAGCAGCATAATAGATAGCAATCAGCCCCAGCATTTT. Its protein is CASSIIDSNQPQHF.

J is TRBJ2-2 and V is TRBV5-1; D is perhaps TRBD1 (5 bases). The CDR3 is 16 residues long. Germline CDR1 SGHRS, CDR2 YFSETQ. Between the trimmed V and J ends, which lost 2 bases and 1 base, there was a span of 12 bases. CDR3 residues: CASSLTTAGNTGELFF. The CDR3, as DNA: TGCGCCAGCAGCTTAACGACAGCAGGGAACACCGGGGAGCTGTTTTTT.

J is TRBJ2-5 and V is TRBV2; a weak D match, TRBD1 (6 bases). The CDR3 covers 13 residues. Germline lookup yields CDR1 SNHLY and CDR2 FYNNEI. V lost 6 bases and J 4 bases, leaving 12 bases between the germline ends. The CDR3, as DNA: TGTGCCAGCAGAGCCGGCAGGGGAGAGACCCAGTACTTC. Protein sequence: CASRAGRGETQYF.

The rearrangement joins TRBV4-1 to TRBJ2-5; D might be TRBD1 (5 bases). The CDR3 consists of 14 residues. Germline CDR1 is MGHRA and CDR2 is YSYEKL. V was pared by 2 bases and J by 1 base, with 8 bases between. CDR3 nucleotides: TGCGCCAGCAGCCAAATCGACAGCCAAGAGACCCAGTACTTC. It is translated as CASSQIDSQETQYF.

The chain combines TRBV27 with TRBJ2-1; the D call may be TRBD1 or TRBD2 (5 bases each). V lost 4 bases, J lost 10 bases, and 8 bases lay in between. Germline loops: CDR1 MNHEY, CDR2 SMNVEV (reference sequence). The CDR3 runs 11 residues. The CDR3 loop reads CASSWGWEQFF. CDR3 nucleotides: TGTGCCAGCAGTTGGGGGTGGGAGCAGTTCTTC.

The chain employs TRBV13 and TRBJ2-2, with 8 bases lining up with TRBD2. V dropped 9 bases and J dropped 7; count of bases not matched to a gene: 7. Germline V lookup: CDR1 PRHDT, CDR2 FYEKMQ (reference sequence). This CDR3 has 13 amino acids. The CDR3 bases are TGTGCCAGTACAGTGGCGGGGGGCGGGGAGCTGTTTTTT. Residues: CASTVAGGGELFF.

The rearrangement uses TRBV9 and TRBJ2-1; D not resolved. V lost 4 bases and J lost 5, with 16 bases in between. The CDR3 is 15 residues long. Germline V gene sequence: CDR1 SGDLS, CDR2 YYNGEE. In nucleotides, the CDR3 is TGTGCCAGCAGCCTGGGTGTACTACCCAACAATGAGCAGTTCTTC. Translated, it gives CASSLGVLPNNEQFF. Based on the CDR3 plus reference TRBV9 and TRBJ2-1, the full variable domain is DSGVTQTPKHLITATGQRVTLRCSPRSGDLSVYWYQQSLDQGLQFLIQYYNGEERAKGNILERFSAQQFPDLHSELNLSSLELGDSALYFCASSLGVLPNNEQFFGPGTRLTVL.

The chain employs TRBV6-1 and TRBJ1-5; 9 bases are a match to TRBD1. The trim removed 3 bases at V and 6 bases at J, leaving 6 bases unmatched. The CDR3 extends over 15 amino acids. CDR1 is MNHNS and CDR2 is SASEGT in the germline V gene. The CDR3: CASSDGQGRSQPQHF. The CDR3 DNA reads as TGTGCCAGCAGTGACGGACAGGGGAGAAGTCAGCCCCAGCATTTT.

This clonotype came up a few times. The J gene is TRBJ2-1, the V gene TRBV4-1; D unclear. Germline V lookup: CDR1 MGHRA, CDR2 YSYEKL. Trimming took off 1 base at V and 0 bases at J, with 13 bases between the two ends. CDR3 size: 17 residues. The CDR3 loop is CASSQVGVRSSYNEQFF. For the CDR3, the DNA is TGCGCCAGCAGCCAAGTAGGCGTCAGGAGCTCCTACAATGAGCAGTTCTTC.

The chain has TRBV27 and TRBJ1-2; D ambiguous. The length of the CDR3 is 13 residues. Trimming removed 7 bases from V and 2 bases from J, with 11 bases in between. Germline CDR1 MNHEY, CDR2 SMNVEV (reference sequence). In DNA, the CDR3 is TGTGCCAGCACCCCCGGACTCAACTATGGCTACACCTTC. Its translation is CASTPGLNYGYTF.

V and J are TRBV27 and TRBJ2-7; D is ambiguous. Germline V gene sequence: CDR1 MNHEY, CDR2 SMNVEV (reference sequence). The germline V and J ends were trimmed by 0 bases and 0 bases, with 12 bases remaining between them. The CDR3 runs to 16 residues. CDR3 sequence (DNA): TGTGCCAGCAGTTTATCTAGTTGGGGTGGCTCCTACGAGCAGTACTTC. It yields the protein CASSLSSWGGSYEQYF.

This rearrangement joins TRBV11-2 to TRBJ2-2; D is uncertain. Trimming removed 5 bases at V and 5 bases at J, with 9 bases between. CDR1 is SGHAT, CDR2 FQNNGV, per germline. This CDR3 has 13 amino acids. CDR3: CASSALVTGELFF. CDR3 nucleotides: TGTGCCAGCAGCGCCTTGGTGACCGGGGAGCTGTTTTTT.

CDR3 sequence reads: CSVGGTPSSYNEQFF. In DNA, the CDR3 is TGCAGCGTTGGGGGCACACCCAGCTCCTACAATGAGCAGTTCTTC. This sequence joins TRBV29-1 and TRBJ2-1; TRBD1 is a possible D gene (5 bases). V gave up 4 bases and J gave up 0 bases, with 13 bases separating them. This CDR3 has 15 residues. Per the germline V gene, CDR1 is SQVTM and CDR2 is ANQGSEA.

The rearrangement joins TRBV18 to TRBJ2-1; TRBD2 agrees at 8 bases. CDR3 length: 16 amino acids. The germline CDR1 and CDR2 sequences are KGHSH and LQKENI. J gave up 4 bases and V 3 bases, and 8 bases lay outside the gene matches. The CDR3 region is CASSPAGTSGYNEQFF. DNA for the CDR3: TGTGCCAGCTCACCGGCAGGAACTAGCGGATACAATGAGCAGTTCTTC.

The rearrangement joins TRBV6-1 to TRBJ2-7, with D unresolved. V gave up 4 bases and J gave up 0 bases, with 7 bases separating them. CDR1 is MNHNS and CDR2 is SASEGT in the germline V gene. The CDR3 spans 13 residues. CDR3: CASSVKSSYEQYF. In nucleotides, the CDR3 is TGTGCCAGCAGTGTGAAGAGCTCCTACGAGCAGTACTTC.

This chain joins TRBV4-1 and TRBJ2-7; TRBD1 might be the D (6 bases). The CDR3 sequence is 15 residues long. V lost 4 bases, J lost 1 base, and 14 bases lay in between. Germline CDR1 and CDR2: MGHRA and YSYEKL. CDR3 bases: TGCGCCAGCAGCCCCTGGCAGGGGTCGTCCTACGAGCAGTACTTC. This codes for CASSPWQGSSYEQYF.

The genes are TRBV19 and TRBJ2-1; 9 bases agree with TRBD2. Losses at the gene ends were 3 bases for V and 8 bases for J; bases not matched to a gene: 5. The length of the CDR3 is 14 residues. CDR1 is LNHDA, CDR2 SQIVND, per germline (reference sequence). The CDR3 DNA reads TGTGCCAGTAGTATGCCTAGCGGGGTGGATGAGCAGTTCTTC. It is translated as CASSMPSGVDEQFF.

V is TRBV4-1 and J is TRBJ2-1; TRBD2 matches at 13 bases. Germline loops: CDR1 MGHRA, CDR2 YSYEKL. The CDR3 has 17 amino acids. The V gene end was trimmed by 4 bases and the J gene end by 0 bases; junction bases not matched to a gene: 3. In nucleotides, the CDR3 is TGCGCCAGCAGCCGTTGGACTAGCGGGGGCTCCTACAATGAGCAGTTCTTC. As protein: CASSRWTSGGSYNEQFF.

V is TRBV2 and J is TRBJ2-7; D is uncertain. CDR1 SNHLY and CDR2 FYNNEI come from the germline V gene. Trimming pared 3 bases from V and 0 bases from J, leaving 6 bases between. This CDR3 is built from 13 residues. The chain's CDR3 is CASSDYSSYEQYF. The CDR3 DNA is TGTGCCAGCAGTGACTACAGCTCCTACGAGCAGTACTTC.

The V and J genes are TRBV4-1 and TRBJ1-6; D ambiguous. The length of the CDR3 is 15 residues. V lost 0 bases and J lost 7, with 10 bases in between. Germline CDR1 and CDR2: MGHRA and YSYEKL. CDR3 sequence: CASSQDGPSNSPLHF. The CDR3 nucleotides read TGCGCCAGCAGCCAAGATGGACCGAGCAATTCACCCCTCCACTTT.

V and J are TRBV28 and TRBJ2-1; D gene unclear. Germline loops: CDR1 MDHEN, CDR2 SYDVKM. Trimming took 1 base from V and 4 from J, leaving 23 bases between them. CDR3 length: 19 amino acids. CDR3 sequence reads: CASSLSSLGETEPYNEQFF. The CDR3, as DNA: TGTGCCAGCAGTTTATCGTCCCTGGGCGAAACCGAACCATACAATGAGCAGTTCTTC.